This T cell receptor (beta chain) was identified in a study of Ad26.COV2.S vaccination and SARS-CoV-2 variants. Study results and limitations: It was vaccine recipients, not placebo recipients, who had the higher spike-specific TCR breadth.

As for this clone: What it recognizes is unknown.

Here immunoSEQ multiplex PCR was the method, and the copy in TCRdb shows in-frame clones only, minus some. The table lists fewer than 900,000 clones, around 92% of them singletons. Regarding treatment: about 20 received Ad26.COV2.S at low or high dose, single or two shots; roughly five received placebo; per-sample allocation not given. Repertoires come from day 63 after the first vaccine or placebo injection. Germline values: CDR1 SQVTM, CDR2 ANQGSEA. There are 13 residues in the CDR3. With 6 bases removed from V and 5 bases from J, the gap between germline ends came to 13 bases. This sample comprised peripheral blood, obtained in a trial of Ad26.COV2.S vaccine versus placebo. V usage is TRBV29-1 and J usage is TRBJ2-2; D is possibly TRBD1 (6 bases). The receptor was derived from a person aged 18-65 years who received the Ad26.COV2.S COVID-19 vaccine or a placebo. The CDR3 coding sequence is TGCAGCGTAAAGGGGGATACTACCGGGGAGCTGTTTTTT. As protein: CSVKGDTTGELFF.